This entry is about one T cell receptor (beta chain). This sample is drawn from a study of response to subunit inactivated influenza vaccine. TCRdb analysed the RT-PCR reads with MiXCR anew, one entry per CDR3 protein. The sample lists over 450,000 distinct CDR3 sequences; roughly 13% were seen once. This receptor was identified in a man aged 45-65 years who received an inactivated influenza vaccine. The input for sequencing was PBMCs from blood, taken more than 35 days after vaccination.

The CDR3 DNA sequence: TGCGCCAGCAGCGCATTTCCTACCGGCACAGATACGCAGTATTTT. Translation gives CASSAFPTGTDTQYF. The chain is built from TRBV10-2 and TRBJ2-3; D gene unclear. The CDR3 totals 15 residues. With 6 bases removed from V and 1 base from J, the gap between germline ends came to 14 bases. Germline CDR1 WSHSY, CDR2 SAAADI.